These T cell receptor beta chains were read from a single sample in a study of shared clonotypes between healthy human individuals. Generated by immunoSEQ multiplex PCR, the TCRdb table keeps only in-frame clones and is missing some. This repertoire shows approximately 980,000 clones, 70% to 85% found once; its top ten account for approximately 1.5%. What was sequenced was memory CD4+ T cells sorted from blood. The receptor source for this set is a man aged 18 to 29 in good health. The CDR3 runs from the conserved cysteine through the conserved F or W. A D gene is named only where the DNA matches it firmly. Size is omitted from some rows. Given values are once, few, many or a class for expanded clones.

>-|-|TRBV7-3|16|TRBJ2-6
CASSLTPSSGANVLTF
TGTGCCAGCAGCTTAACCCCAAGCTCTGGGGCCAACGTCCTGACTTTC
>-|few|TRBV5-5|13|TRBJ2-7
CASSLTSRYEQYF
TGTGCCAGCAGCTTGACTAGCCGCTACGAGCAGTACTTC
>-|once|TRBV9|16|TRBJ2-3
CASSSNLAAPTDTQYF
TGTGCCAGCAGCTCCAACTTGGCGGCCCCCACAGATACGCAGTATTTT
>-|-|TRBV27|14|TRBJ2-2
CATRDILNTGELFF
TGTGCCACCCGGGACATCCTAAACACCGGGGAGCTGTTTTTT
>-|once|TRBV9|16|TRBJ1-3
CASSRSTGSSGNTIYF
TGTGCCAGCAGCAGATCGACAGGCAGCTCTGGAAACACCATATATTTT
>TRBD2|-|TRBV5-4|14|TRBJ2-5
CASSSRTSGETQYF
TGTGCCAGCAGCTCACGGACTAGCGGAGAGACCCAGTACTTC
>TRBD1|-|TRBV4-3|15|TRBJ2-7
CASNQGEPITYEQYF
TGCGCCAGCAATCAGGGGGAACCTATAACCTACGAGCAGTACTTC
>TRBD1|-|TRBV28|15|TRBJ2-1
CASSRQGLNRNEQFF
TGTGCCAGCAGTCGACAGGGGCTGAATAGAAATGAGCAGTTCTTC
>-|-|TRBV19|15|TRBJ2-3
CASSLTVTSTDTQYF
TGTGCCAGTAGTTTAACGGTTACTAGCACAGATACGCAGTATTTT
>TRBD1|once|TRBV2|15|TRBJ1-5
CASRGDRDGNQPQHF
TGTGCCAGCAGGGGGGACAGGGATGGCAATCAGCCCCAGCATTTT
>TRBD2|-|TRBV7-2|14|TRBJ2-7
CASSLGTSGLGQYF
TGTGCCAGCAGCTTAGGGACTAGCGGGCTAGGGCAGTACTTC
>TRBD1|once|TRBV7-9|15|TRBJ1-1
CASSTLEGADTEAFF
TGTGCCAGCAGCACCCTGGAGGGGGCCGACACTGAAGCTTTCTTT
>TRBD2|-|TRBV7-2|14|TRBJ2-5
CASSLITSGRSQYF
TGTGCCAGCAGCTTAATCACTAGCGGGAGGTCCCAGTACTTC
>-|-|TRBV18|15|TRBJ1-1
CASSLGQGELTEAFF
TGTGCCAGCTCGTTGGGGCAGGGTGAATTAACTGAAGCTTTCTTT
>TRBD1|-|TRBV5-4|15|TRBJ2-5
CASSRQGADQETQYF
TGTGCCAGCAGCCGACAGGGGGCTGATCAAGAGACCCAGTACTTC
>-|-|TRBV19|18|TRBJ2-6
CASSGRALVGSGANVLTF
TGTGCTTCAAGCGGCAGGGCGTTAGTGGGCTCTGGGGCCAACGTCCTGACTTTC
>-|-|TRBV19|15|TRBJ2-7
CASSIDFGRVNEQYF
TGTGCCAGTAGTATAGATTTCGGCAGGGTCAACGAGCAGTACTTC
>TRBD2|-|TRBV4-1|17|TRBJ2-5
CASSRAVSGAYQETQYF
TGCGCCAGCAGCCGAGCGGTAAGCGGGGCTTACCAAGAGACCCAGTACTTC
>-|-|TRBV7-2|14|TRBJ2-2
CASSSNRDPGELFF
TGTGCCAGCAGCTCCAACAGGGACCCCGGGGAGCTGTTTTTT
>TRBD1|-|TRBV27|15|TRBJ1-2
CASGDRQGGHYGYTF
TGTGCCAGCGGAGACCGACAGGGGGGGCACTATGGCTACACCTTC
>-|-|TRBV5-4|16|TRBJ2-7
CASSFGGQDRPYEQYF
TGTGCCAGCAGCTTTGGTGGGCAGGACAGACCCTACGAGCAGTACTTC
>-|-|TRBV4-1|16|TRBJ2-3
CASSQEHGTYTDTQYF
TGCGCCAGCAGCCAAGAGCATGGGACCTACACAGATACGCAGTATTTT
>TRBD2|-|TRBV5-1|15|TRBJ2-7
CASSSGTSGSYEQYF
TGCGCCAGCAGCTCCGGGACTAGCGGGAGCTACGAGCAGTACTTC
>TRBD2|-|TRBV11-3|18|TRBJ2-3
CASSLGLTSGRKTDTQYF
TGTGCCAGCAGCTTGGGTCTGACTAGCGGGAGGAAAACAGATACGCAGTATTTT
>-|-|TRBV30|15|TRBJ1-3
CAWTLGGHGGNTIYF
TGTGCCTGGACTCTTGGGGGCCACGGAGGAAACACCATATATTTT
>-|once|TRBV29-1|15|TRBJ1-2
CSVSPTEPLGRDLFF
TGCAGCGTCAGCCCGACAGAGCCCCTCGGTCGGGATCTGTTCTTC
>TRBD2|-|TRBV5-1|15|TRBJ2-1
CASSSGTSGVNEQFF
TGCGCCAGCAGCTCTGGGACTAGCGGGGTAAATGAGCAGTTCTTC
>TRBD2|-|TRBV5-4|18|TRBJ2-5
CASSLELAGGIEQETQYF
TGTGCCAGCAGCTTGGAACTAGCGGGGGGTATCGAACAAGAGACCCAGTACTTC
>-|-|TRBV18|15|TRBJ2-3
CASSPQVQGMNTQYF
TGTGCCAGCTCACCACAGGTCCAGGGTATGAATACGCAGTATTTT
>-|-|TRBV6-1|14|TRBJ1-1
CASSEPGLNTEAFF
TGTGCCAGCAGTGAACCAGGGCTGAACACTGAAGCTTTCTTT
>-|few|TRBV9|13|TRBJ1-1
CASSQGGPTEAFF
TGTGCCAGCAGCCAAGGGGGGCCAACTGAAGCTTTCTTT
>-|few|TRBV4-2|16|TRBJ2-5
CASSQDLNRVRETQYF
TGTGCCAGCAGCCAAGATCTAAACAGGGTCCGAGAGACCCAGTACTTC
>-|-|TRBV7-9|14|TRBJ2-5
CASSLSRGGETQYF
TGTGCCAGCAGCTTAAGCAGGGGAGGGGAGACCCAGTACTTC
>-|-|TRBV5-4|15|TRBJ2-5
CASSLPGAFEETQYF
TGTGCCAGCAGCCTACCCGGGGCCTTCGAAGAGACCCAGTACTTC
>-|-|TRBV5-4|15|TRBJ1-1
CASSPRDPRNTEAFF
TGTGCCAGCAGCCCAAGGGACCCCCGGAACACTGAAGCTTTCTTT
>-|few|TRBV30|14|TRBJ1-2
CAWASLIGVYGYTF
TGTGCCTGGGCATCATTAATAGGGGTATATGGCTACACCTTC
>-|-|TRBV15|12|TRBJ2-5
CATSKQQETQYF
TGTGCCACCAGCAAACAGCAAGAGACCCAGTACTTC
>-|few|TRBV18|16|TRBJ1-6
CASSPLDTAANSPLHF
TGTGCCAGCTCACCATTGGACACAGCCGCCAATTCACCCCTCCACTTT
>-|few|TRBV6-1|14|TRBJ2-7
CASRKFSGTYEQYF
TGTGCCAGCAGGAAGTTTAGCGGCACCTACGAGCAGTACTTC
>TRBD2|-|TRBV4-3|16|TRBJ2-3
CASSQAGLAGTDTQYF
TGCGCCAGCAGCCAAGCGGGACTAGCGGGAACCGATACGCAGTATTTT
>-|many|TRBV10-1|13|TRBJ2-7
CASSEGPAYEQYF
TGCGCCAGCAGTGAGGGGCCAGCCTACGAGCAGTACTTC
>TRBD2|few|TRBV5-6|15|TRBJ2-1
CASSPRGAGKEEQFF
TGTGCCAGCAGCCCTCGGGGAGCGGGAAAGGAAGAGCAGTTCTTC
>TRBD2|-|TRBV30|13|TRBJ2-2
CGTAGGNTGELFF
TGTGGGACAGCGGGAGGCAACACCGGGGAGCTGTTTTTT
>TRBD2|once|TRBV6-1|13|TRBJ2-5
CASSNPGGETQYF
TGTGCCAGCAGTAACCCCGGGGGGGAGACCCAGTACTTC
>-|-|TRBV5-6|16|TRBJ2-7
CASSLRDSGLFHEQYF
TGTGCCAGCAGCTTAAGGGATAGTGGTTTATTCCACGAGCAGTACTTC
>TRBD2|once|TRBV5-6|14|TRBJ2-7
CASSLTSGPYEQYF
TGTGCCAGCAGCTTGACTAGCGGCCCCTACGAGCAGTACTTC
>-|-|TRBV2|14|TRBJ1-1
CASTVENKNTEAFF
TGTGCCAGCACAGTGGAGAATAAGAACACTGAAGCTTTCTTT
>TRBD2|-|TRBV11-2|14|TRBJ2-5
CASGLAAIQETQYF
TGTGCCAGTGGCCTAGCGGCCATCCAAGAGACCCAGTACTTC
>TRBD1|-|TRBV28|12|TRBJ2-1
CATTGTANEQFF
TGTGCCACCACCGGGACAGCCAATGAGCAGTTCTTC
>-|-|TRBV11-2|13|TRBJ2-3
CASSLAGTDTQYF
TGTGCCAGCAGCTTAGCTGGGACAGATACGCAGTATTTT
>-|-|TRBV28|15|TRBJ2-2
CASSSGGRGTGELFF
TGTGCCAGCAGCTCCGGGGGGCGCGGAACCGGGGAGCTGTTTTTT
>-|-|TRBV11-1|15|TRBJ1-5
CASIGECGLNQPQHF
TGTGCCAGCATCGGTGAGTGCGGACTCAATCAGCCCCAGCATTTT
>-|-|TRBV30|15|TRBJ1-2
CAWSVIRQPAGGYTF
TGTGCCTGGAGTGTGATCCGACAGCCCGCCGGGGGCTACACCTTC
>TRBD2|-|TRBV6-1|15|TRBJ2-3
CASYRIERGSDTQYF
TGTGCCAGCTACAGAATCGAGCGGGGTTCGGATACGCAGTATTTT
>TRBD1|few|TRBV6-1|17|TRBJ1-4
CASSEPATTGFNEKLFF
TGTGCCAGCAGTGAGCCCGCGACGACAGGGTTTAATGAAAAACTGTTTTTT
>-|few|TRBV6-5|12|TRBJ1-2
CANESWSDGYTF
TGTGCCAACGAGTCTTGGTCGGATGGCTACACCTTC
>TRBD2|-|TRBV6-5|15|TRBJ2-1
CASSPLWRGGDEQFF
TGTGCCAGCAGTCCACTATGGCGGGGGGGGGATGAGCAGTTCTTC
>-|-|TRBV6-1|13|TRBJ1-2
CASSRGTGTGYTF
TGTGCCAGCAGTAGGGGAACTGGTACTGGCTACACCTTC
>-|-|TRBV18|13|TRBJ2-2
CASSPEQAGELFF
TGTGCCAGCTCACCCGAACAGGCCGGGGAGCTGTTTTTT
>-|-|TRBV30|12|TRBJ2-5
CAWSVGVETQYF
TGTGCCTGGAGTGTGGGGGTAGAGACCCAGTACTTC